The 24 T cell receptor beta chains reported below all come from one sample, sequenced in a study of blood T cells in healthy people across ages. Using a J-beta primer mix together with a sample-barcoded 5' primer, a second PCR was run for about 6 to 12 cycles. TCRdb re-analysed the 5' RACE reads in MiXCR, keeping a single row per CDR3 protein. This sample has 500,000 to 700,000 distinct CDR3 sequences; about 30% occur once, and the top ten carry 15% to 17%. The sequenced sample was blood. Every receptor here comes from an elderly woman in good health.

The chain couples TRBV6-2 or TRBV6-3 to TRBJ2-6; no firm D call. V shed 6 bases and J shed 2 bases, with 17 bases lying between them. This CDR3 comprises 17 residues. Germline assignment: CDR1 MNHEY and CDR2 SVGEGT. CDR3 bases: TGTGCCAGCAGCCGTGGGGTACTAAGGGCTGGGGCCAACGTCCTGACTTTC. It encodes CASSRGVLRAGANVLTF.

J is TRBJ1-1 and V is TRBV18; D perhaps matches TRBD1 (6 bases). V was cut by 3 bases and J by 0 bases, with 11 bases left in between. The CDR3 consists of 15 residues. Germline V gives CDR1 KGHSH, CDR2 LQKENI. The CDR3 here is CASSPPQGMNTEAFF. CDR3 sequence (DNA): TGTGCCAGCTCACCTCCTCAGGGGATGAACACTGAAGCTTTCTTT.

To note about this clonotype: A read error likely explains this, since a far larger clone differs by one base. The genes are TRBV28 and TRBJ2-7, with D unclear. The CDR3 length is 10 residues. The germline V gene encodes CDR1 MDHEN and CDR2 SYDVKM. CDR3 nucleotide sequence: TGTGCCAGCAGTACCTACGTGCAGTACTTC. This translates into CASSTYVQYF. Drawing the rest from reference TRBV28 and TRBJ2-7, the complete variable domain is DVKVTQSSRYLVKRTGEKVFLECVQDMDHENMFWYRQDPGLGLRLIYFSYDVKMKEKGDIPEGYSVSREKKERFSLILESASTNQTSMYLCASSTYVQYFGPGTRLTVT.

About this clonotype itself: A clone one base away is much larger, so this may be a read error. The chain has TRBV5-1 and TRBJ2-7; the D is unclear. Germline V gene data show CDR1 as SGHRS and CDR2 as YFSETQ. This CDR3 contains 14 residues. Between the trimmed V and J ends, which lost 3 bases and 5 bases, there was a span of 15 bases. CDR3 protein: CASSWDLIRDEQYF. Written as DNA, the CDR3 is TGCGCCAGCAGCTGGGATCTAATTAGGGACGAGCAGTACTTC. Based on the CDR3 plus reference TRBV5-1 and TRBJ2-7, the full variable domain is KAGVTQTPRYLIKTRGQQVTLSCSPISGHRSVSWYQQTPGQGLQFLFEYFSETQRNKGNFPGRFSGRQFSNSRSEMNVSTLELGDSALYLCASSWDLIRDEQYFGPGTRLTVT.

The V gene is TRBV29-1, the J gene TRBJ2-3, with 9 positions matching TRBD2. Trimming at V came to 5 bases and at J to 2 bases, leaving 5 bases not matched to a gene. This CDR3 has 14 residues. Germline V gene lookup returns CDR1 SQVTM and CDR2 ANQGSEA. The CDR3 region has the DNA TGCAGCGTTAGACTAGCGGAAACCACAGATACGCAGTATTTT. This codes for CSVRLAETTDTQYF.

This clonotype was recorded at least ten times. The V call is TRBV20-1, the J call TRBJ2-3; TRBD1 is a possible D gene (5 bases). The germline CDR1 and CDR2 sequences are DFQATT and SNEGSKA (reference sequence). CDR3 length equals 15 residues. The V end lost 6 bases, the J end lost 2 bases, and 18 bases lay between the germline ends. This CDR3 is CSAKGAAEFTDTQYF. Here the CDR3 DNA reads TGCAGTGCCAAAGGGGCTGCGGAATTCACAGATACGCAGTATTTT.

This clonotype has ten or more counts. CDR3 DNA: TGTGCCAGCAGCCCCACAGGGGCCCGATCCTACGAGCAGTACTTC. This encodes CASSPTGARSYEQYF. The chain recombines TRBV7-2 with TRBJ2-7; 7 bases fit TRBD1. Germline CDR1 is SGHTA and CDR2 is FQGNSA. The CDR3 runs 15 residues. The ends lost 5 bases at V and 1 base at J; junction bases unmatched: 8. Full variable domain (rest looked up from reference TRBV7-2 and TRBJ2-7): GAGVSQSPSNKVTEKGKDVELRCDPISGHTALYWYRQSLGQGLEFLIYFQGNSAPDKSGLPSDRFSAERTGGSVSTLTIQRTQQEDSAVYLCASSPTGARSYEQYFGPGTRLTVT.

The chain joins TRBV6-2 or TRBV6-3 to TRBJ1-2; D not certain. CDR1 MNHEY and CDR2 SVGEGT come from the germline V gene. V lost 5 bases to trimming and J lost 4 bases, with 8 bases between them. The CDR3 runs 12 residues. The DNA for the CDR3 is TGTGCCAGCAGTAAAGACCTCTATGGCTACACCTTC. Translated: CASSKDLYGYTF.

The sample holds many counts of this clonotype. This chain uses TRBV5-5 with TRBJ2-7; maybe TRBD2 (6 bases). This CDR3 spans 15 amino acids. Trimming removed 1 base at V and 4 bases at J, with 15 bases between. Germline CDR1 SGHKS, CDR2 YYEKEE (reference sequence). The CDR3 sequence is CASSLSGGLEYEQYF. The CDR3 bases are TGTGCCAGCAGCTTGTCCGGGGGATTAGAATACGAGCAGTACTTC.

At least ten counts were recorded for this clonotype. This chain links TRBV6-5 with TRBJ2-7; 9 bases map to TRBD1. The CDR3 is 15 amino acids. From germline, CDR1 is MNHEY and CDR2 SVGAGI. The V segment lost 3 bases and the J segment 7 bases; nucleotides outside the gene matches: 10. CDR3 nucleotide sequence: TGTGCCAGCAGTTATCCGGGCCGGGACAGGGAGGAGCAGTACTTC. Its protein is CASSYPGRDREEQYF.

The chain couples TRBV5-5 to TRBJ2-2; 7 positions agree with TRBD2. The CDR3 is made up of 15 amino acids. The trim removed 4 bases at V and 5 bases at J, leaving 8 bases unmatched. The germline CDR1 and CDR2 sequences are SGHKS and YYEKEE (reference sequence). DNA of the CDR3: TGTGCCAGCAGCCTGGGGGGGATCGGGACCGGGGAGCTGTTTTTT. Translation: CASSLGGIGTGELFF.

CDR3 residues: CAISGPLQGSPLHF. As DNA, the CDR3 is TGTGCCATCAGTGGCCCACTCCAGGGCTCACCCCTCCACTTT. This chain uses TRBV10-3 with TRBJ1-6; possible D gene TRBD1, 5 bases. The CDR3 spans 14 residues. The germline gives CDR1 ENHRY, CDR2 SYGVKD. The V and J ends lost 4 bases and 10 bases respectively, with 14 bases between them.

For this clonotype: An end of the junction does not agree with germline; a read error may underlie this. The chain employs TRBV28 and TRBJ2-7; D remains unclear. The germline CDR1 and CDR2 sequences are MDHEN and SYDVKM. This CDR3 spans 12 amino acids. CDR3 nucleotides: TGTGCCGGCAGTTTAAGACCCTACGAGCAGTACTTC. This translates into CAGSLRPYEQYF.

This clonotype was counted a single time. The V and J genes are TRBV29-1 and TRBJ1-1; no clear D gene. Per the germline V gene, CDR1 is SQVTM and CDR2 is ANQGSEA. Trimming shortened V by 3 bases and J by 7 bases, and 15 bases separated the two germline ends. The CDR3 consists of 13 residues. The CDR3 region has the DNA TGCAGCGTTGAGGGAGAGTTGGGGATTGAAGCTTTCTTT. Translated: CSVEGELGIEAFF.

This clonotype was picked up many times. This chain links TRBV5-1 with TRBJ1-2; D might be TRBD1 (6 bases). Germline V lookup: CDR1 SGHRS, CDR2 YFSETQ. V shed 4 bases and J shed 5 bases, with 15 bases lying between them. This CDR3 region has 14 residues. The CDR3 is CASSPQPGQYGYTF. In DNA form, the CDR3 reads TGCGCCAGCAGCCCACAACCCGGACAGTATGGCTACACCTTC. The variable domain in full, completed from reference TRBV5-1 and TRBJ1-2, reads KAGVTQTPRYLIKTRGQQVTLSCSPISGHRSVSWYQQTPGQGLQFLFEYFSETQRNKGNFPGRFSGRQFSNSRSEMNVSTLELGDSALYLCASSPQPGQYGYTFGSGTRLTVV.

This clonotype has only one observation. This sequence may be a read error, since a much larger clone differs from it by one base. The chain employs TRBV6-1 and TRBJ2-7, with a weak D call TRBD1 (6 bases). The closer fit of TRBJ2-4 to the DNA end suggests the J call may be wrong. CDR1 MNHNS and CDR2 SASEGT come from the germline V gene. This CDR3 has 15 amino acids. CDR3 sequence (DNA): TGTGTCAGCAGTGAACCCCAGGGGACCAAAAACATTCAGTACTTC. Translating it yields CVSSEPQGTKNIQYF.

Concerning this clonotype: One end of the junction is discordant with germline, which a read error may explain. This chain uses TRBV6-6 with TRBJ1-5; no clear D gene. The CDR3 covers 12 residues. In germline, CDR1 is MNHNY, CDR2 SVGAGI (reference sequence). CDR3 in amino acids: CASQDPDQPQHF. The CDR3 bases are TGCGCCAGTCAAGATCCAGATCAGCCCCAGCATTTT.

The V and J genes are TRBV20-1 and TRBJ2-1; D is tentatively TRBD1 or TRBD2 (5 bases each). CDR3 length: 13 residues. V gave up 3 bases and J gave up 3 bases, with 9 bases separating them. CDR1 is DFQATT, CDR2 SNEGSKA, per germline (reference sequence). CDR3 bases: TGCAGTGCTAGCGGGGACCGCTACAATGAGCAGTTCTTC. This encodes CSASGDRYNEQFF.

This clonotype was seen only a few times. The CDR3 is CAKEGANEKLFF. CDR3 sequence (DNA): TGCGCCAAGGAGGGGGCTAATGAAAAACTGTTTTTT. This chain uses TRBV5-1 with TRBJ1-4, with D tentatively TRBD1 (6 bases). From germline, CDR1 is SGHRS and CDR2 YFSETQ. Deletions cut 9 bases from V and 3 bases from J, with 9 bases between. This CDR3 spans 12 amino acids.

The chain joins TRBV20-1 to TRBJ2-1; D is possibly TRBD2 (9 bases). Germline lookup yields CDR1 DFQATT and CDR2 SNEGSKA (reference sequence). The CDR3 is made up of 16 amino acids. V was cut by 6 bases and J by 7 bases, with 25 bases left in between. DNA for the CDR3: TGCAGTGCCCAACCGAGGATAGCGGGGGACAGGAATGAGCAGTTCTTC. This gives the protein CSAQPRIAGDRNEQFF.

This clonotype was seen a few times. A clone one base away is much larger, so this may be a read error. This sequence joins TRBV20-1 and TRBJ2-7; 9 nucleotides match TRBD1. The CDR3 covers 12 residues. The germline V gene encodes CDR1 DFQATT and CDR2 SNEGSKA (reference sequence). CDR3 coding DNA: TGCAGTACGGACAGGGGCTCCTACGAGCGGTACTTC. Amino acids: CSTDRGSYERYF.

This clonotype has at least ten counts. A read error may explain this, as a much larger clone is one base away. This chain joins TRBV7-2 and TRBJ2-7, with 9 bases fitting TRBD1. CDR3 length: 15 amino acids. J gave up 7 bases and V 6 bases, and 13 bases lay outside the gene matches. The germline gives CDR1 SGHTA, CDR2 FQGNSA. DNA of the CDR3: TGTGCCAGCAGGGGCGGACAGGGGCTAAACAATGAGCAGTACTTC. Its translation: CASRGGQGLNNEQYF.

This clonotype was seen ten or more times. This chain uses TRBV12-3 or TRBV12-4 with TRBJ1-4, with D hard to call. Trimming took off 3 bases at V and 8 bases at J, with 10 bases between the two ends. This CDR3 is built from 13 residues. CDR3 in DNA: TGTGCCAGCAGTTTTGGCTCTTGGGAAAAACTGTTTTTT. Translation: CASSFGSWEKLFF.

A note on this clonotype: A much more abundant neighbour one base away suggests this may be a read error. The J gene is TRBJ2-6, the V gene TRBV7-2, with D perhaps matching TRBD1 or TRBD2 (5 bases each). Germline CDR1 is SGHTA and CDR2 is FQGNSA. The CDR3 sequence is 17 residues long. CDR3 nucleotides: TGTGCCAGCACCCTTCAATCTCGGCTCTCTGGGACCAACGTCCGGACTTTC. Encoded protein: CASTLQSRLSGTNVRTF.